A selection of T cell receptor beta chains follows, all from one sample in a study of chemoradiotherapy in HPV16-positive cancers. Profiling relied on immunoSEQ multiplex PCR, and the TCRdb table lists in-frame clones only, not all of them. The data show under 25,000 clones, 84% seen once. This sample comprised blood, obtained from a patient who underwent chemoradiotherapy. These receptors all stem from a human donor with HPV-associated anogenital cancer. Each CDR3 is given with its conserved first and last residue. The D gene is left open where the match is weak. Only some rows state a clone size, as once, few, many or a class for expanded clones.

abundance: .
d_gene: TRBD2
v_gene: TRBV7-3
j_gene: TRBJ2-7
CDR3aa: CASSISGGAQYEQYF
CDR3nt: TGTGCCAGCAGCATTAGCGGGGGGGCTCAGTACGAGCAGTACTTC

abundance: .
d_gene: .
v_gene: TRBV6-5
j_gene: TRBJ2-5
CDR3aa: CASSYSGGTQETQYF
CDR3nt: TGTGCCAGCAGTTACTCCGGGGGAACTCAAGAGACCCAGTACTTC

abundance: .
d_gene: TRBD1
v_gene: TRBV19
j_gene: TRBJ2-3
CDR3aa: CASSSNPRDRGDTQYF
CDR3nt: TGTGCCAGTAGTTCAAATCCCCGGGACAGGGGCGATACGCAGTATTTT

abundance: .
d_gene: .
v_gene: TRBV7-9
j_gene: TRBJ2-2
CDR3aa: CASSRDINTGELFF
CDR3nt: TGTGCCAGCAGCCGGGACATAAACACCGGGGAGCTGTTTTTT

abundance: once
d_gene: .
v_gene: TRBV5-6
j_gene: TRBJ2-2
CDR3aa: CASSPGGLTGELFF
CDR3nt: TGTGCCAGCAGCCCCGGGGGCCTCACCGGGGAGCTGTTTTTT

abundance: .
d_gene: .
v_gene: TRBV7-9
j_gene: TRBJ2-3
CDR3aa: CASSFDIGTDTQYF
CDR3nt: TGTGCCAGCAGCTTTGATATAGGCACAGATACGCAGTATTTT

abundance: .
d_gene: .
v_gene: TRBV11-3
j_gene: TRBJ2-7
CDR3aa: CASSPRGGPGEQYF
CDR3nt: TGTGCCAGCAGCCCCCGGGGCGGTCCCGGCGAGCAGTACTTC

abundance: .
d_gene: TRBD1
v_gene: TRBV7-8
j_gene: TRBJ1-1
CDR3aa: CASSLPRDRVRNTEAFF
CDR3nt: TGTGCCAGCAGCTTACCCCGGGACAGGGTCCGTAACACTGAAGCTTTCTTT

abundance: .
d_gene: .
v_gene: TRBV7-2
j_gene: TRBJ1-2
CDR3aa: CASSLNYGYTF
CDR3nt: TGTGCCAGCAGCCTTAACTATGGCTACACCTTC

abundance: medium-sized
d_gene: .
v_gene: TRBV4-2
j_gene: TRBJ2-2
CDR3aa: CASSQDFLGGPGELFF
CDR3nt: TGTGCCAGCAGCCAAGATTTTTTGGGGGGGCCCGGGGAGCTGTTTTTT

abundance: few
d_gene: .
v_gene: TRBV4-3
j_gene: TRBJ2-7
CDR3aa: CASSQDDTSYEQYF
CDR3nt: TGCGCCAGCAGCCAAGACGACACTAGTTACGAGCAGTACTTC

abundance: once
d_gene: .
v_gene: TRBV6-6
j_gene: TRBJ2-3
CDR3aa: CASSYAGTNTDTQYF
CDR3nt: TGTGCCAGCAGTTACGCGGGGACCAACACAGATACGCAGTATTTT

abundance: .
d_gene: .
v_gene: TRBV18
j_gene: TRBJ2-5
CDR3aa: CASSPLNQETQYF
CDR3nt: TGTGCCAGCTCACCCCTGAACCAAGAGACCCAGTACTTC

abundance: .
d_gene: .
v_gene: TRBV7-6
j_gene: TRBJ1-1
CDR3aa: CASSSGQSLMNTEAFF
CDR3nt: TGTGCCAGCAGCTCCGGACAGAGTCTAATGAACACTGAAGCTTTCTTT

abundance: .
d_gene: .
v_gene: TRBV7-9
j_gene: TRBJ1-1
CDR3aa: CASSRGGWSLEAFF
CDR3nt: TGTGCCAGCAGCCGAGGGGGTTGGTCACTTGAAGCTTTCTTT

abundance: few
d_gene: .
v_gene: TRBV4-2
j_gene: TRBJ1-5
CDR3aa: CASSQDIGSHQPQHF
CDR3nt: TGTGCCAGCAGCCAAGATATCGGGTCCCATCAGCCCCAGCATTTT

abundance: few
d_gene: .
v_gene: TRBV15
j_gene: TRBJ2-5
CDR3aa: CATSPRRGNQETQYF
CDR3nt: TGTGCCACCAGCCCCCGTAGGGGGAACCAAGAGACCCAGTACTTC

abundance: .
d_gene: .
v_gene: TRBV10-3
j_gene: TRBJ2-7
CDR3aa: CAISERETGAYEQYF
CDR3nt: TGTGCCATCAGTGAACGCGAGACAGGCGCCTACGAGCAGTACTTC

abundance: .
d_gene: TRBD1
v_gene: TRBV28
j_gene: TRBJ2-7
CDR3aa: CASKVGTGIYEQYF
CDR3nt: TGTGCCAGCAAGGTCGGGACAGGGATCTACGAGCAGTACTTC

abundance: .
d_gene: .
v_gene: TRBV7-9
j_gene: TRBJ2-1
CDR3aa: CASSLGVGVEQFF
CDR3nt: TGTGCCAGCAGCTTAGGAGTCGGGGTCGAGCAGTTCTTC

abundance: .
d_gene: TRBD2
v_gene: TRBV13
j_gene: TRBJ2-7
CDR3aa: CASSPPPTAPGLAGTYEQYF
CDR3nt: TGTGCCAGCAGCCCCCCTCCGACAGCCCCCGGACTAGCGGGGACCTACGAGCAGTACTTC

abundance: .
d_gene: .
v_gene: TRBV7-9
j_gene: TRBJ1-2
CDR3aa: CASSFGAGGYTF
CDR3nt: TGTGCCAGCAGCTTCGGAGCGGGTGGCTACACCTTC

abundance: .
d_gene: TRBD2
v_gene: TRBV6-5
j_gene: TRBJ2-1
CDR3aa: CASSYVGGASYNEQFF
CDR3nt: TGTGCCAGCAGTTACGTCGGGGGGGCATCCTACAATGAGCAGTTCTTC

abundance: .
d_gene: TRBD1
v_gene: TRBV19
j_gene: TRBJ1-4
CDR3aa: CASSIWGQGREKLFF
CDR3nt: TGTGCCAGTAGTATCTGGGGACAGGGGCGTGAAAAACTGTTTTTT

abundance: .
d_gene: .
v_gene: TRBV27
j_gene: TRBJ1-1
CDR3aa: CASSQTYHTEAFF
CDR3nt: TGTGCCAGCAGCCAGACCTATCACACTGAAGCTTTCTTT

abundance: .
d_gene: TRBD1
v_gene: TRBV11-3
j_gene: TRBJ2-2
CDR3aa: CASSPRQGNTGELFF
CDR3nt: TGTGCCAGCAGCCCCAGACAGGGGAACACCGGGGAGCTGTTTTTT

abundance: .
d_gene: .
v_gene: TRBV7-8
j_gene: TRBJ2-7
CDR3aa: CASSDGSYEQYF
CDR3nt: TGTGCCAGCAGCGACGGTTCCTACGAGCAGTACTTC

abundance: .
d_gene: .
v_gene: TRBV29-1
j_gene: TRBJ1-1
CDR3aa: CSIGATEAFF
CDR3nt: TGCAGCATAGGGGCTACTGAAGCTTTCTTT

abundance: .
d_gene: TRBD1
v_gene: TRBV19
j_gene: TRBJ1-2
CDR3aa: CASRVTGGPNYGYTF
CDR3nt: TGTGCCAGTCGGGTAACAGGGGGTCCTAACTATGGCTACACCTTC